These 20 T cell receptor beta chains share one sample of origin, sequenced in a study of blood T cells in healthy people across ages. The authors ran a second PCR of about 6 to 11 cycles using a sample-barcoded 5' primer and a J-beta primer mix. TCRdb analysed the 5' RACE reads with MiXCR anew, one entry per CDR3 protein. The table includes about 1.5 million distinct CDR3 sequences, approximately 42% detected once. Material for sequencing was blood. These receptors were obtained from a woman aged 18-29 years in good health.

The chain couples TRBV6-1 to TRBJ1-5, with no clear D. Germline V CDR1 and CDR2: MNHNS, SASEGT. This CDR3 contains 18 residues. With 4 bases removed from V and 0 bases from J, the gap between germline ends came to 19 bases. The CDR3: CASSGGFERFNSNQPQHF. CDR3 DNA: TGTGCCAGCAGTGGAGGGTTTGAGCGGTTTAATAGCAATCAGCCCCAGCATTTT.

This chain uses TRBV4-2 with TRBJ2-1; weak D call: TRBD2 (6 bases). Trimming shortened V by 3 bases and J by 7 bases, and 22 bases separated the two germline ends. The CDR3 length is 17 residues. Per the germline V gene, CDR1 is LGHNA and CDR2 is YNFKEQ. The CDR3 nucleotides are TGTGCCAGCAGCCAGGAGAGAGGAGGGCCGGGATTTAATGAGCAGTTCTTC. Translated: CASSQERGGPGFNEQFF.

The table lists this clonotype with a few counts. The rearrangement links TRBV29-1 to TRBJ2-5, with no clear D. From germline, CDR1 is SQVTM and CDR2 ANQGSEA. The V and J ends lost 7 bases and 2 bases respectively, with 11 bases between them. CDR3 length equals 12 residues. The CDR3 region has the DNA TGCAGCGGCGGCCAGCAACAAGAGACCCAGTACTTC. Translation gives CSGGQQQETQYF.

The chain combines TRBV7-2 with TRBJ2-3; 8 bases are a match to TRBD2. The germline gives CDR1 SGHTA, CDR2 FQGNSA. CDR3 length: 15 amino acids. V trimming: 8 bases; J trimming: 1 base; junction bases outside the gene matches: 8. The CDR3 bases are TGTGCCAGCCGGGGGGAAGCGGGAGGCACAGATACGCAGTATTTT. The encoded protein is CASRGEAGGTDTQYF.

This clonotype came up a few times. The rearrangement joins TRBV7-9 to TRBJ2-3; TRBD1 matches at 7 bases. The CDR3 has 16 residues. The V segment lost 7 bases and the J segment 1 base; nucleotides outside the gene matches: 11. Germline V lookup: CDR1 SEHNR, CDR2 FQNEAQ (reference sequence). The CDR3 loop is CASIPLQGIRTDTQYF. The CDR3 DNA follows: TGTGCCAGCATCCCTTTACAGGGGATACGCACAGATACGCAGTATTTT. The variable domain in full, with the rest retrieved from reference TRBV7-9 and TRBJ2-3, is DTGVSQNPRHKITKRGQNVTFRCDPISEHNRLYWYRQTLGQGPEFLTYFQNEAQLEKSRLLSDRFSAERPKGSFSTLEIQRTEQGDSAMYLCASIPLQGIRTDTQYFGPGTRLTVL.

The J gene is TRBJ2-5, the V gene TRBV3-1; possible D gene TRBD1, 6 bases. The CDR3 runs to 15 residues. Germline V gene sequence: CDR1 LGHDT, CDR2 YNNKEL (reference sequence). V gave up 5 bases and J gave up 11 bases, with 24 bases separating them. This CDR3 is CASSSGTWKGNEQYF. CDR3 DNA sequence: TGTGCCAGCAGCTCCGGGACATGGAAGGGCAATGAGCAGTACTTC.

The chain has TRBV27 and TRBJ2-1, with 11 bases aligning to TRBD2. The CDR3 is made up of 16 amino acids. The V gene end was trimmed by 7 bases and the J gene end by 13 bases; junction bases not matched to a gene: 18. Germline loops: CDR1 MNHEY, CDR2 SMNVEV (reference sequence). CDR3 amino acids: CASTPLSGGAGETQFF. For the CDR3, the DNA is TGTGCCAGCACCCCACTTAGCGGGGGGGCCGGTGAGACCCAGTTCTTC.

V and J are TRBV29-1 and TRBJ2-1; D not certain. V was pared by 1 base and J by 4 bases, with 11 bases between. The CDR3 is 14 amino acids. Germline CDR1 reads SQVTM; CDR2 reads ANQGSEA. The CDR3 sequence: CSVEGEGRYNEQFF. For the CDR3, the DNA is TGCAGCGTTGAAGGGGAAGGGCGGTACAATGAGCAGTTCTTC.

This chain connects TRBV21-1 to TRBJ2-1. TRBV21-1 is deemed a pseudogene. There are 14 residues in the CDR3. The chain's CDR3 is CASSMAVEYNEQFF. In DNA, the CDR3 is TGTGCCAGCAGCATGGCGGTAGAGTATAATGAGCAGTTCTTC.

In the case of this clonotype: The junction shows a germline mismatch at one end, possibly a read error. CDR3 protein: CASGLARGYSEQFF. The DNA for the CDR3 is TGTGCTAGTGGTTTAGCCCGGGGGTACAGTGAGCAGTTCTTC. The chain couples TRBV12-5 to TRBJ2-1, with D tentatively TRBD2 (6 bases). Germline V lookup: CDR1 LGHNT, CDR2 FRNRAP. There are 14 residues in the CDR3.

This clonotype was seen many times. This rearrangement joins TRBV28 to TRBJ2-7; TRBD1 agrees at 8 bases. The V gene's germline CDR1 is MDHEN and CDR2 SYDVKM. V lost 5 bases, J lost 2 bases, and 8 bases stayed unmatched. This CDR3 comprises 15 residues. CDR3 nucleotide sequence: TGTGCCAGCAGTCCCGCCTCGGGACAGGCCTACGAGCAGTACTTC. This encodes CASSPASGQAYEQYF.

The chain carries TRBV5-1 and TRBJ2-1, with TRBD2 matching over 8 bases. The end of the DNA is better explained by TRBJ2-7, so the J call may be wrong. The CDR3 covers 16 residues. Germline CDR1 SGHRS, CDR2 YFSETQ. This chain's CDR3 is CASSSLAGTSYNEQYF. The CDR3 DNA is TGCGCCAGCAGCTCGTTAGCGGGGACCTCGTACAATGAGCAGTACTTC.

The table lists this clonotype with a few counts. The chain carries TRBV12-3 or TRBV12-4 and TRBJ1-2; 11 bases agree with TRBD1. V lost 2 bases, J lost 8 bases, and 10 bases stayed unmatched. The CDR3 is 16 amino acids. DNA for the CDR3: TGTGCCAGCAGTTTATCGTCGGACAGGGGGCTAGGGGGCTACACCTTC. It yields the protein CASSLSSDRGLGGYTF.

The chain is built from TRBV10-3 and TRBJ1-5; TRBD1 matches at 10 bases. V lost 6 bases to trimming and J lost 4 bases; unmatched junction nucleotides: 3. There are 14 residues in the CDR3. CDR1 is ENHRY, CDR2 SYGVKD, per germline. CDR3 region: CAIRGQGSNQPQHF. The CDR3 DNA sequence: TGTGCCATCAGGGGACAGGGGAGTAATCAGCCCCAGCATTTT.

In its sample, this clonotype was seen a few times. This chain connects TRBV12-3 or TRBV12-4 to TRBJ1-5; 9 nucleotides line up with TRBD1. CDR3 size: 17 residues. The J segment lost 4 bases and the V segment lost 2 bases, leaving 9 bases of the junction unmatched. This CDR3 is CASSLRESGTGNQPQHF. CDR3 nucleotide sequence: TGTGCCAGCAGTTTAAGGGAGTCCGGGACAGGGAATCAGCCCCAGCATTTT.

There are many counts of this clonotype. This chain joins TRBV20-1 and TRBJ1-6; D call uncertain. V was shortened by 3 bases and J by 6 bases, with 15 bases between the two germline ends. The CDR3 has 15 residues. Germline-derived CDR1 and CDR2 are DFQATT and SNEGSKA (reference sequence). The CDR3 DNA is TGCAGTGCTAGGACTAGGACGGGATTTAATTCACCCCTCCACTTT. Translated, it gives CSARTRTGFNSPLHF.

The V and J genes are TRBV28 and TRBJ2-5; a possible D gene is TRBD2 (6 bases). Trimming left V 6 bases short and J 1 base short, with 15 bases between. Germline values: CDR1 MDHEN, CDR2 SYDVKM. The CDR3 is made up of 15 amino acids. Here the CDR3 reads CASSSGGEVQETQYF. The CDR3 DNA reads TGTGCCAGCAGCTCCGGGGGAGAGGTCCAAGAGACCCAGTACTTC.

This chain joins TRBV14 and TRBJ2-1; D call uncertain. Germline V gene lookup returns CDR1 SGHDN and CDR2 FVKESK. The CDR3 sequence is 15 residues long. Between the trimmed V and J ends, which lost 3 bases and 8 bases, there was a span of 17 bases. CDR3 loop: CASSQGDTTIYEQFF. DNA of the CDR3: TGTGCCAGCAGCCAGGGCGATACTACTATCTATGAGCAGTTCTTC.

The chain joins TRBV4-3 to TRBJ2-5; D could derive from TRBD1 or TRBD2 (5 bases each). The CDR3 is 14 amino acids. V dropped 0 bases and J dropped 11 bases, with 16 bases sitting between them. Germline-derived CDR1 and CDR2 are LGHNA and YSLEER. CDR3 nucleotide sequence: TGCGCCAGCAGCCAAGAAATCAGGGCCTGGGGGCAGTACTTC. Protein product: CASSQEIRAWGQYF.

This clonotype was picked up one time. The chain has TRBV12-3 or TRBV12-4 and TRBJ2-1, with TRBD2 matching over 14 bases. This CDR3 is built from 13 residues. The ends lost 7 bases at V and 10 bases at J; junction bases unmatched: 3. The CDR3 loop is CASKTSGRVEQFF. The CDR3 coding sequence is TGTGCCAGCAAGACTAGCGGGAGGGTGGAGCAGTTCTTC.